These 10 T cell receptor beta chains share one sample of origin, sequenced in a study of shared clonotypes between healthy human individuals. Using immunoSEQ multiplex PCR, the repertoire was profiled, and TCRdb retains in-frame clones only, with some absent. Of roughly 1.4 million clones in the sample, approximately 98.5% were seen once. Sequenced: naive CD4+ T cells sorted from blood. Noted subset: CD45RA+ positively selected. The origin of the receptors is a man aged 25 to 40 in good health.

J is TRBJ1-1 and V is TRBV28; D call uncertain. The V gene lost 2 bases and the J gene lost 6 bases, with 10 bases spanning the gap. The germline CDR1 and CDR2 sequences are MDHEN and SYDVKM. The CDR3 spans 13 residues. The CDR3, as DNA: TGTGCCAGCAGTTTAGGCGCCCGGGCTGAAGCTTTCTTT. Protein product: CASSLGARAEAFF.

Points on this clone: Other nucleotide sequences in the sample specify the same CDR3. The V gene is TRBV15, the J gene TRBJ2-5; a weak D match, TRBD1 (5 bases). Deletions cut 0 bases from V and 2 bases from J, with 7 bases between. Germline CDR1 and CDR2: LNHNV and YYDKDF (reference sequence). This CDR3 region has 14 residues. The CDR3 DNA follows: TGTGCCACCAGCAGAGACAGGGCTCAAGAGACCCAGTACTTC. This sequence encodes CATSRDRAQETQYF.

This chain uses TRBV27 with TRBJ1-1, with D unresolved. This CDR3 is built from 17 residues. V was shortened by 1 base and J by 0 bases, with 15 bases between the two germline ends. Germline CDR1 MNHEY, CDR2 SMNVEV (reference sequence). CDR3 sequence (DNA): TGTGCCAGCAGTTTATTTCTCCCCAACCGGATGAACACTGAAGCTTTCTTT. This gives the protein CASSLFLPNRMNTEAFF.

Concerning this clone: Different DNA sequences within this sample yield the same CDR3. V usage is TRBV5-1 and J usage is TRBJ2-5; 9 bases agree with TRBD2. Germline CDR1 SGHRS, CDR2 YFSETQ. Trimming removed 1 base from V and 5 bases from J; junction bases left unmatched: 6. CDR3 size: 15 residues. CDR3: CASSLLTSGQETQYF. CDR3 DNA sequence: TGCGCCAGCAGCTTGTTAACTAGCGGGCAGGAGACCCAGTACTTC.

The V and J genes are TRBV10-3 and TRBJ2-1, with 8 bases lining up with TRBD1. Germline V gene sequence: CDR1 ENHRY, CDR2 SYGVKD. This CDR3 has 11 residues. J lost 10 bases, V lost 8 bases, and 4 bases had no gene match. CDR3 sequence reads: CAIGDRREQFF. The DNA for the CDR3 is TGTGCCATCGGGGACAGGAGGGAGCAGTTCTTC.

V and J are TRBV2 and TRBJ2-3; TRBD2 matches 14 bases. The germline V gene has CDR1 SNHLY and CDR2 FYNNEI. The V and J ends lost 6 bases and 6 bases, in that order; junction bases with no gene match: 8. The CDR3 is made up of 16 amino acids. The CDR3 reads CASRPTSGRAGDTQYF. DNA for the CDR3: TGTGCCAGCAGACCGACTAGCGGGAGGGCCGGGGATACGCAGTATTTT. The full variable domain, with the rest looked up from reference TRBV2 and TRBJ2-3, is EPEVTQTPSHQVTQMGQEVILRCVPISNHLYFYWYRQILGQKVEFLVSFYNNEISEKSEIFDDQFSVERPDGSNFTLKIRSTKLEDSAMYFCASRPTSGRAGDTQYFGPGTRLTVL.

This sequence joins TRBV5-4 and TRBJ2-1; 9 bases are a match to TRBD1. J gave up 4 bases and V 0 bases, and 11 bases lay outside the gene matches. From germline, CDR1 is SGHNT and CDR2 YYREEE (reference sequence). The length of the CDR3 is 18 residues. DNA for the CDR3: TGTGCCAGCAGCTTGGAAGCTTCGACAGGGGGGATTTACAATGAGCAGTTCTTC. This codes for CASSLEASTGGIYNEQFF.

The J gene is TRBJ2-6, the V gene TRBV19; D remains unclear. Trimming left V 2 bases short and J 0 bases short, with 11 bases between. This CDR3 comprises 17 residues. Germline lookup yields CDR1 LNHDA and CDR2 SQIVND (reference sequence). CDR3 protein: CASSISASSSGANVLTF. CDR3 coding DNA: TGTGCCAGTAGTATATCGGCCAGTAGCTCTGGGGCCAACGTCCTGACTTTC.

This chain joins TRBV6-1 and TRBJ1-2; a possible D gene is TRBD1 (5 bases). The CDR3 covers 13 residues. The V and J ends lost 4 bases and 8 bases respectively, with 14 bases between them. The germline gives CDR1 MNHNS, CDR2 SASEGT. CDR3 amino acids: CASSVGREGGYTF. The CDR3, as DNA: TGTGCCAGCAGTGTTGGCAGGGAGGGAGGCTACACCTTC.

The chain is built from TRBV5-4 and TRBJ2-7, with no clear D. Trimming pared 0 bases from V and 2 bases from J, leaving 9 bases between. From germline, CDR1 is SGHNT and CDR2 YYREEE (reference sequence). The CDR3 is made up of 14 amino acids. The CDR3 DNA reads TGTGCCAGCAGCTTGGGGTCACTACCCTACGAGCAGTACTTC. This gives the protein CASSLGSLPYEQYF.